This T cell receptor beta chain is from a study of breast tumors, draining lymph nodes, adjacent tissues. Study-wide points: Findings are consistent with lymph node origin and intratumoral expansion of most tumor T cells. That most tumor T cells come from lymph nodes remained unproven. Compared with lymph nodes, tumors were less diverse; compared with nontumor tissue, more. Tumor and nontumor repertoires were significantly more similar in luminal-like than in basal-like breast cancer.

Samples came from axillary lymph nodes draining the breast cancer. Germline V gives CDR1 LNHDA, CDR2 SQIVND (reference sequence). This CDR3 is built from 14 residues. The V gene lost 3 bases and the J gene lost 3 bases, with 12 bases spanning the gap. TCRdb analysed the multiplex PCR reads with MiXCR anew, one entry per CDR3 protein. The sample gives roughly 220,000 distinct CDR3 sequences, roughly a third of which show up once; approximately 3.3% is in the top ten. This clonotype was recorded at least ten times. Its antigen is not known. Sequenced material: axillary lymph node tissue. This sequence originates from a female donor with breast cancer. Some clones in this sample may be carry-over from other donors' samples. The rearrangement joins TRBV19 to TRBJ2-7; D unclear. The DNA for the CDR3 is TGTGCCAGTAGTATGTCTGGGGTAGGCTACGAGCAGTACTTC. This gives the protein CASSMSGVGYEQYF.